This T cell receptor (beta chain) is from a study of cytomegalovirus exposure and HLA in healthy donors. Notes on the study in general: Sequencing artifact likely explains a cluster of highly shared sequence variants.

A note on this clone: Antigen specificity is unknown.

Looked up from germline, CDR1 is GTSNPN and CDR2 is SVGIG (reference sequence). V trimming: 5 bases; J trimming: 0 bases; junction bases outside the gene matches: 5. CDR3 length: 15 residues. Researchers ran the PCR with 60 Vbeta and 13 Jbeta primers. Data came from immunoSEQ multiplex PCR; TCRdb stores just in-frame clones and leaves some out. This sample has roughly 120,000 clones, with roughly 80% found just once. This clonotype was obtained from a young woman in good health and CMV-seronegative. Sequencing input: PBMCs. The chain employs TRBV30 and TRBJ1-5; 9 bases fit TRBD1. The CDR3 here is CAWRGQGHSNQPQHF. CDR3 DNA: TGTGCCTGGCGGGGACAGGGCCATAGCAATCAGCCCCAGCATTTT.